This TCR beta chain was retrieved from a study of T cell clonotyping in hematopoietic cell transplantation. CDR1 SGHDT and CDR2 YYEEEE come from the germline V gene. There are 14 residues in the CDR3. V lost 7 bases, J lost 3 bases, and 17 bases lay in between. Of note for this clone: Its antigen is currently unknown.

The sample's time point: recipient sample about 28 days before transplant, after cytoreduction. Some clones are missing from TCRdb's copy, which holds only in-frame ones; the method was immunoSEQ multiplex PCR. The table has approximately 22,000 clones, under 90% seen once. Study-level points and caveats: Recipient TCR diversity dropped after transplant; expanded clonotypes rose from day 30 to 180.

The starting material was peripheral blood mononuclear cells, obtained before stem cell transplant. The chain carries TRBV5-6 and TRBJ2-7; D is undetermined. This TCR was sampled from a man aged 18 to 35 with biphenotypic leukemia. Some clones in this sample may be carry-over from other donors' samples. In DNA form, the CDR3 reads TGTGCCAGCGGACCTGAGTCCAACAACTACGAGCAGTACTTC. Protein sequence: CASGPESNNYEQYF.